This T cell receptor beta chain originates from a study of OX40 agonist ivuxolimab in advanced cancers. The CDR3 has 14 residues. V lost 5 bases and J 5 bases, leaving 14 bases between the germline ends. Germline CDR1 and CDR2: MNHEY and SMNVEV (reference sequence). Assay: immunoSEQ multiplex PCR; the TCRdb copy retains only in-frame clones and omits some. The sample has some 100,000 clones; 90% to 95% are singletons. This sequence was found in an adult with an advanced solid tumor such as melanoma, head and neck, liver or kidney cancer. The sequencing used CD4+ or CD8+ T cells sorted from blood, collected in a trial of the OX40 agonist ivuxolimab. This chain connects TRBV27 to TRBJ2-3, with D maybe TRBD1 (5 bases). The CDR3 region is CASSATVGVDTQYF. CDR3 DNA sequence: TGTGCCAGCAGTGCGACAGTTGGTGTAGATACGCAGTATTTT.